The 5 T cell receptor beta chains below come from one sample, sequenced in a study of identical twins. TCRdb reanalysed the 5' RACE reads using MiXCR and keeps one entry per CDR3 protein. In the table there are approximately 550,000 distinct CDR3 sequences, around 24% of which are singletons. The same specimen was also included in a second study, on yellow fever vaccine responses in identical twins.

Sequenced material: CD4+ T cells sorted from blood. The receptor set was obtained from a woman between 18 and 29 years old in good health.

This sequence joins TRBV13 and TRBJ2-5, with a possible D match to TRBD2 (5 bases). The CDR3 totals 15 residues. Germline V gene data show CDR1 as PRHDT and CDR2 as FYEKMQ (reference sequence). Trimming pared 5 bases from V and 2 bases from J, leaving 15 bases between. CDR3 nucleotides: TGTGCCAGCAGCGGCCCGAGGGAGCTTCAAGAGACCCAGTACTTC. Protein sequence: CASSGPRELQETQYF.

The chain couples TRBV29-1 to TRBJ2-7; 12 bases are shared with TRBD1. With V trimmed by 5 bases and J by 6 bases, 8 bases remained unmatched. CDR3 length equals 14 residues. The germline gives CDR1 SQVTM, CDR2 ANQGSEA. DNA of the CDR3: TGCAGCGTTCAAACGGGACAGGGGGCCTCCGAGCAGTACTTC. This encodes CSVQTGQGASEQYF.

This clonotype occurred a few times. This chain links TRBV15 with TRBJ2-2; TRBD1 might be the D (6 bases). CDR1 and CDR2 (germline): LNHNV, YYDKDF (reference sequence). Deletions cut 1 base from V and 0 bases from J, with 9 bases between. The CDR3 loop spans 16 amino acids. CDR3 in DNA: TGTGCCACCAGCAGAGGAAGGACAGCGAACACCGGGGAGCTGTTTTTT. It codes for CATSRGRTANTGELFF.

This chain links TRBV5-1 with TRBJ1-1, with a weak D call TRBD1 (6 bases). V was cut by 0 bases and J by 5 bases, with 11 bases left in between. There are 14 residues in the CDR3. CDR1 and CDR2 from the germline V gene are SGHRS and YFSETQ. The DNA for the CDR3 is TGCGCCAGCAGCTTGGTGACCAGGGGAACTGAAGCTTTCTTT. Its protein product is CASSLVTRGTEAFF. Based on the CDR3 plus reference TRBV5-1 and TRBJ1-1, the full variable domain is KAGVTQTPRYLIKTRGQQVTLSCSPISGHRSVSWYQQTPGQGLQFLFEYFSETQRNKGNFPGRFSGRQFSNSRSEMNVSTLELGDSALYLCASSLVTRGTEAFFGQGTRLTVV.

CDR3 sequence: CATSLGGSGTDTQYF. As DNA, the CDR3 is TGTGCCACCTCCTTGGGCGGGAGTGGCACAGATACGCAGTATTTT. The genes are TRBV10-3 and TRBJ2-3; TRBD2 aligns across 7 bases. V lost 10 bases to trimming and J lost 1 base; unmatched junction nucleotides: 11. Germline CDR1 reads ENHRY; CDR2 reads SYGVKD. The CDR3 totals 15 residues.